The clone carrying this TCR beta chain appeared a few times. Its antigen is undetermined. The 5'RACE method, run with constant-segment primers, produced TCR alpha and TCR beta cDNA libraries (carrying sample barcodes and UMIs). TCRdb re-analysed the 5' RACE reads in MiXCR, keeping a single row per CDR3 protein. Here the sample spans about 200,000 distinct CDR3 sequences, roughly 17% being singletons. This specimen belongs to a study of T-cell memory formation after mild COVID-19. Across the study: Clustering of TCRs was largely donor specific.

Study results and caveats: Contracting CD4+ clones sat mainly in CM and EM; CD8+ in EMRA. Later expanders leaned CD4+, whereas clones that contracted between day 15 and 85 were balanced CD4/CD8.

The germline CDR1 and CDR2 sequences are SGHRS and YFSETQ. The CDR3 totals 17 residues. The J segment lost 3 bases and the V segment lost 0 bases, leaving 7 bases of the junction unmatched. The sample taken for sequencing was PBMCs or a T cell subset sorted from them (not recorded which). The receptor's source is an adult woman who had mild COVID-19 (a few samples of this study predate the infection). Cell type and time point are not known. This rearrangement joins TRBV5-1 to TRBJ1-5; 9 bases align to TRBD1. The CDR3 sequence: CASSLARDREPNQPQHF. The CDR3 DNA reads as TGCGCCAGCAGCTTGGCCCGGGACAGGGAGCCCAATCAGCCCCAGCATTTT.